The clone carrying this TCR beta chain came up once. What it recognizes is unknown. Naive CD8 cells lacked CD45RO and underwent positive selection for CCR7, leaving out terminally differentiated effector memory CD45RA+ cells. This specimen belongs to a study of shared clonotypes between healthy human individuals. Findings and limits, study-wide: An effect of sequencing depth on clonotype sharing among donors was expected. Collection of samples was limited to blood; tissue repertoires likely differ.

CDR3 length equals 15 residues. Germline loops: CDR1 SGHRS, CDR2 YFSETQ. Trimming removed 2 bases from V and 4 bases from J; junction bases left unmatched: 4. Genomic DNA from each subset was divided evenly over several immunoSEQ plates. The table came from immunoSEQ multiplex PCR; TCRdb's copy has only in-frame clones and leaves some out. Here the sample spans 700,000 to 950,000 clones, roughly 96% being singletons. The V gene is TRBV5-1, the J gene TRBJ2-7; 12 nucleotides match TRBD2. What was sequenced was naive CD8+ T cells sorted from blood. This receptor was taken from a man aged 25 to 45 in good health. The CDR3, as DNA: TGCGCCAGCAGCTTCACGACTAGCGGGAGATACGAGCAGTACTTC. Protein sequence: CASSFTTSGRYEQYF.